A selection of T cell receptor beta chains follows, all from one sample in a study of blood T cell repertoires in COVID-19. TCRdb's table, derived via immunoSEQ multiplex PCR, lists solely in-frame clones and lacks some. This table has roughly 260,000 clones, 82% appearing once. Sequences were obtained from peripheral blood. These receptors originate from a woman aged 70-85 years with acute or convalescent COVID-19. The CDR3 runs from the conserved cysteine through the conserved F or W. The D gene is left open where the match is weak.

V gene: TRBV29-1
D gene: .
J gene: TRBJ2-7
CDR3 DNA: TGCAGCGTTCGGACAGCGGACGAGCAGTACTTC
CDR3 protein: CSVRTADEQYF

V gene: TRBV5-4
D gene: TRBD1
J gene: TRBJ1-1
CDR3 DNA: TGTGCCAGCAGCCCTGGGACAGGGGGAACTGAAGCTTTCTTT
CDR3 protein: CASSPGTGGTEAFF

V gene: TRBV2
D gene: .
J gene: TRBJ1-1
CDR3 DNA: TGTGCCAGCAGACCTAGCGGAGGTACTGAAGCTTTCTTT
CDR3 protein: CASRPSGGTEAFF

V gene: TRBV6-1
D gene: .
J gene: TRBJ1-4
CDR3 DNA: TGTGCCAGCAGTGAAGGGGAGGGGAGAGGTGAAAAACTGTTTTTT
CDR3 protein: CASSEGEGRGEKLFF

V gene: TRBV29-1
D gene: .
J gene: TRBJ2-2
CDR3 DNA: TGCAGCGTTGAATCGGCCCCCGGGTCCCCCGGGGAGCTGTTTTTT
CDR3 protein: CSVESAPGSPGELFF

V gene: TRBV21-1
D gene: .
J gene: TRBJ1-4
CDR3 DNA: TGTGCCAGCAGCAAAGTGTCGAGACAGGGCTGTGAAAAACTGTTTTTT
CDR3 protein: CASSKVSRQGCEKLFF

V gene: TRBV5-5
D gene: TRBD2
J gene: TRBJ2-2
CDR3 DNA: TGTGCCAGCAGCCTACGTATCGGGGGGGCATCTGCCGGGGAGCTGTTTTTT
CDR3 protein: CASSLRIGGASAGELFF

V gene: TRBV27
D gene: .
J gene: TRBJ2-5
CDR3 DNA: TGTGCCAGCAGTGCCTACTTAGGGGGCCAAGAGACCCAGTACTTC
CDR3 protein: CASSAYLGGQETQYF

V gene: TRBV24-1
D gene: TRBD2
J gene: TRBJ2-1
CDR3 DNA: TGTGCCACCAGTGATTTAGCTAGCGGGGGCTACAATGAGCAGTTCTTC
CDR3 protein: CATSDLASGGYNEQFF

V gene: TRBV10-3
D gene: .
J gene: TRBJ1-2
CDR3 DNA: TGTGCCATCAGTGAGTCGATGACAGCTAACTATGGCTACACCTTC
CDR3 protein: CAISESMTANYGYTF